This is a list of T cell receptor beta chains from one sample in a study of blood T cell repertoires in COVID-19. Repertoires were generated with immunoSEQ multiplex PCR, while TCRdb's copy carries only in-frame clones and drops some. The table lists some 55,000 clones, less than 95% of them singletons. Sample: peripheral blood. The receptors were sampled from a woman aged 40 to 50 with active COVID-19. CDR3s include the opening cysteine and the closing phenylalanine or tryptophan. Each record gives: clone size, V gene, J gene, D gene, CDR3 DNA, CDR3 protein. D genes are given only for firm matches. Some rows mark clone size as missing; the rest say once, few, many or name a class of expanded clone.

abundance: NA
v_gene: TRBV27
j_gene: TRBJ1-2
d_gene: TRBD1
CDR3nt: TGTGCCAGCAGTATCTACCCGACAGGGGGCGGTGGCTACACCTTC
CDR3aa: CASSIYPTGGGGYTF

abundance: NA
v_gene: TRBV5-6
j_gene: TRBJ1-1
d_gene: TRBD1
CDR3nt: TGTGCCAGCAGCTGGGCGGGACAGGGGTTTCCTGAAGCTTTCTTT
CDR3aa: CASSWAGQGFPEAFF

abundance: NA
v_gene: TRBV6-1
j_gene: TRBJ1-2
d_gene: NA
CDR3nt: TGTGCCAGCAGTGAAGCGCGGCAGGGAAATGGCTACACCTTC
CDR3aa: CASSEARQGNGYTF

abundance: NA
v_gene: TRBV19
j_gene: TRBJ2-3
d_gene: NA
CDR3nt: TGTGCCAGTAGTTGGGGGGGCTCTAGCACAGATACGCAGTATTTT
CDR3aa: CASSWGGSSTDTQYF

abundance: once
v_gene: TRBV11-3
j_gene: TRBJ2-1
d_gene: NA
CDR3nt: TGTGCCAGCAGCATTCGGGGGACGAGTCTCCGTGAGCAGTTCTTC
CDR3aa: CASSIRGTSLREQFF

abundance: few
v_gene: TRBV2
j_gene: TRBJ2-7
d_gene: TRBD2
CDR3nt: TGTGCCAGCAGAGAAGGGACTAGCGCGGTTATACGAGACGAGCAGTACTTC
CDR3aa: CASREGTSAVIRDEQYF

abundance: NA
v_gene: TRBV5-6
j_gene: TRBJ2-3
d_gene: TRBD2
CDR3nt: TGTGCCAGCACCCTTTCAGCGGGGGGGTACACAGATACGCAGTATTTT
CDR3aa: CASTLSAGGYTDTQYF

abundance: NA
v_gene: TRBV27
j_gene: TRBJ1-4
d_gene: TRBD1
CDR3nt: TGTGCCAGCAGTTTTCAGGGACAGGGAAGGGAAAAACTGTTTTTT
CDR3aa: CASSFQGQGREKLFF

abundance: NA
v_gene: TRBV10-3
j_gene: TRBJ2-1
d_gene: TRBD2
CDR3nt: TGTGCCATCAGTGAGCTGGGCGGGGGCTCCTACAATGAGCAGTTCTTC
CDR3aa: CAISELGGGSYNEQFF

abundance: NA
v_gene: TRBV5-1
j_gene: TRBJ2-1
d_gene: TRBD2
CDR3nt: TGCGCCAGCAGTAGGTCCGGGACTAGACCCTACAATGAGCAGTTCTTC
CDR3aa: CASSRSGTRPYNEQFF

abundance: NA
v_gene: TRBV20-1
j_gene: TRBJ2-1
d_gene: TRBD2
CDR3nt: TGCAGTGCTAGTCGTGTCCCCGGGACTAGCGGGGGGGTCCCCTCCTACAATGAGCAGTTCTTC
CDR3aa: CSASRVPGTSGGVPSYNEQFF

abundance: few
v_gene: TRBV29-1
j_gene: TRBJ2-5
d_gene: TRBD2
CDR3nt: TGCAGCGTGGGATTCGGCGGGGGTGAGACCCAGTACTTC
CDR3aa: CSVGFGGGETQYF

abundance: NA
v_gene: TRBV18
j_gene: TRBJ1-1
d_gene: NA
CDR3nt: TGTGCCAGCTCACCAGTCCGAGACACTGAAGCTTTCTTT
CDR3aa: CASSPVRDTEAFF

abundance: NA
v_gene: TRBV6-5
j_gene: TRBJ1-2
d_gene: NA
CDR3nt: TGTGCCAGCGGGTCATCAGGGGTTGGGGACTATGGCTACACCTTC
CDR3aa: CASGSSGVGDYGYTF

abundance: NA
v_gene: TRBV27
j_gene: TRBJ1-2
d_gene: TRBD1
CDR3nt: TGTGCCAGCAGTACAGGGGGAAGCCTCTATGGCTACACCTTC
CDR3aa: CASSTGGSLYGYTF

abundance: once
v_gene: TRBV11-3
j_gene: TRBJ2-7
d_gene: TRBD2
CDR3nt: TGTGCCAGCAGCTTAAAACGGGGGGGGTACGAGCAGTACTTC
CDR3aa: CASSLKRGGYEQYF

abundance: NA
v_gene: TRBV11-2
j_gene: TRBJ2-3
d_gene: TRBD2
CDR3nt: TGTGCCAGCAGCTTACGCGGGGGGGCGGGAGATACGCAGTATTTT
CDR3aa: CASSLRGGAGDTQYF

abundance: once
v_gene: TRBV3-1/TRBV3-2
j_gene: TRBJ2-7
d_gene: NA
CDR3nt: TGTGCCAGCAGCCTAACAGGTTTGCCCTCGGACGAGCAGTACTTC
CDR3aa: CASSLTGLPSDEQYF

abundance: NA
v_gene: TRBV9
j_gene: TRBJ2-2
d_gene: NA
CDR3nt: TGTGCCAGCAGCGTACAAAATTGGGCTAGCTTCGGGACCGGGGAGCTGTTTTTT
CDR3aa: CASSVQNWASFGTGELFF

abundance: NA
v_gene: TRBV3-1/TRBV3-2
j_gene: TRBJ1-1
d_gene: NA
CDR3nt: TGTGCCAGCAGTTCAAGGCGGGGGCTGGCTTTCTTT
CDR3aa: CASSSRRGLAFF

abundance: NA
v_gene: TRBV5-1
j_gene: TRBJ1-1
d_gene: TRBD1
CDR3nt: TGCGCCAGCAGCTCCTCAGGGGGAGATACTGAAGCTTTCTTT
CDR3aa: CASSSSGGDTEAFF

abundance: NA
v_gene: TRBV4-2
j_gene: TRBJ2-1
d_gene: TRBD2
CDR3nt: TGTGCCAGCAGCCCGGGACTAGCGGGTGGTGAGCAGTTCTTC
CDR3aa: CASSPGLAGGEQFF

abundance: NA
v_gene: TRBV21-1
j_gene: TRBJ1-6
d_gene: NA
CDR3nt: TGTGCCAGCAGCAAAGTACCAGGGCATAGTACGTCCCTCCACTTT
CDR3aa: CASSKVPGHSTSLHF

abundance: once
v_gene: TRBV5-4
j_gene: TRBJ2-3
d_gene: TRBD2
CDR3nt: TGTGCCAGCAGCTTGAGGGCGGGGGGGCCGACAGATACGCAGTATTTT
CDR3aa: CASSLRAGGPTDTQYF

abundance: NA
v_gene: TRBV12-5
j_gene: TRBJ2-7
d_gene: NA
CDR3nt: TGTCACCAGGCGGGGCAGTACTTC
CDR3aa: CHQAGQYF

abundance: NA
v_gene: TRBV7-2
j_gene: TRBJ1-2
d_gene: NA
CDR3nt: TGTGCCAGCAGCTTAGATGGGGGGAACTATGGCTACACCTTC
CDR3aa: CASSLDGGNYGYTF

abundance: NA
v_gene: TRBV18
j_gene: TRBJ1-5
d_gene: TRBD1
CDR3nt: TGTGCCAGCTCACCAGGGACAGCGGCCAATCAGCCCCAGCATTTT
CDR3aa: CASSPGTAANQPQHF

abundance: NA
v_gene: TRBV4-1
j_gene: TRBJ2-3
d_gene: NA
CDR3nt: TGCGCCAGCAGCCAAGAAGGCGGGTATTTGCAGTATTTT
CDR3aa: CASSQEGGYLQYF

abundance: NA
v_gene: TRBV18
j_gene: TRBJ1-2
d_gene: NA
CDR3nt: TGTGCCAGCTCACCACCGAGGCCGGTTAACTATGGCTACACCTTC
CDR3aa: CASSPPRPVNYGYTF

abundance: NA
v_gene: TRBV7-9
j_gene: TRBJ1-5
d_gene: NA
CDR3nt: TGTGCCAGCAGCTCGGTTTTGAGCAATCAGCCCCAGCATTTT
CDR3aa: CASSSVLSNQPQHF

abundance: once
v_gene: TRBV11-1
j_gene: TRBJ1-4
d_gene: TRBD1
CDR3nt: TGTGCCAGCAGCTTATCGATTGGGACAGGGGACGAAAAACTGTTTTTT
CDR3aa: CASSLSIGTGDEKLFF

abundance: NA
v_gene: TRBV5-1
j_gene: TRBJ2-3
d_gene: NA
CDR3nt: TGCGCCAGCAGGCCCGTCGCGAGCACAGATACGCAGTATTTT
CDR3aa: CASRPVASTDTQYF

abundance: NA
v_gene: TRBV11-3
j_gene: TRBJ1-2
d_gene: NA
CDR3nt: TGTGCCAGCAGCGAAGACCCAAACAGGGCCTTCTATGGCTACACCTTC
CDR3aa: CASSEDPNRAFYGYTF

abundance: NA
v_gene: TRBV11-3
j_gene: TRBJ1-1
d_gene: NA
CDR3nt: TGTGCCAGCAGCTTAGCCAGGGGTACTGAAGCTTTCTTT
CDR3aa: CASSLARGTEAFF

abundance: NA
v_gene: TRBV9
j_gene: TRBJ1-5
d_gene: NA
CDR3nt: TGTGCCAGCAGCGCGAGGGGGGGCCGAAATCAGCCCCAGCATTTT
CDR3aa: CASSARGGRNQPQHF

abundance: NA
v_gene: TRBV19
j_gene: TRBJ2-3
d_gene: NA
CDR3nt: TGTGCCAGTAAGGTTAGCCCTAGCACAGATACGCAGTATTTT
CDR3aa: CASKVSPSTDTQYF

abundance: NA
v_gene: TRBV24-1
j_gene: TRBJ2-1
d_gene: NA
CDR3nt: TGTGCCACCAGTGATGGTAGCGGAAACAATGAGCAGTTCTTC
CDR3aa: CATSDGSGNNEQFF

abundance: NA
v_gene: TRBV29-1
j_gene: TRBJ1-2
d_gene: NA
CDR3nt: TGCAGCGGGGGGACTCTTTCTAACTATGGCTACACCTTC
CDR3aa: CSGGTLSNYGYTF

abundance: few
v_gene: TRBV29-1
j_gene: TRBJ1-1
d_gene: NA
CDR3nt: TGCAGCGTTGATGGCGGCAGAGGGACTGAAGCTTTCTTT
CDR3aa: CSVDGGRGTEAFF

abundance: NA
v_gene: TRBV7-2
j_gene: TRBJ2-3
d_gene: TRBD2
CDR3nt: TGTGCCAGCAGCTTTCAACGACTAGCGGGGGGCCTGACAGATACGCAGTATTTT
CDR3aa: CASSFQRLAGGLTDTQYF

abundance: NA
v_gene: TRBV19
j_gene: TRBJ2-1
d_gene: TRBD2
CDR3nt: TGTGCCAGTAGTCGGGGACTAGCCCAGGATGAGCAGTTCTTC
CDR3aa: CASSRGLAQDEQFF

abundance: NA
v_gene: TRBV11-2
j_gene: TRBJ2-4
d_gene: TRBD2
CDR3nt: TGTGCCAGCAGAGGCCTAGCGGGGGAACGTTTGATGTACTTC
CDR3aa: CASRGLAGERLMYF

abundance: NA
v_gene: TRBV5-4
j_gene: TRBJ2-5
d_gene: TRBD2
CDR3nt: TGTGCCAGCAGCTTGGAGGGACTAGCGCGGGAGACCCAGTACTTC
CDR3aa: CASSLEGLARETQYF

abundance: NA
v_gene: TRBV6-4
j_gene: TRBJ1-1
d_gene: NA
CDR3nt: TGTGCCAGCAGTGCGCAAGCGAACACTGAAGCTTTCTTT
CDR3aa: CASSAQANTEAFF

abundance: NA
v_gene: TRBV20-1
j_gene: TRBJ1-2
d_gene: NA
CDR3nt: TGCAGTGCTAGTCTTAACACCCGAGGGTATGGCTACACCTTC
CDR3aa: CSASLNTRGYGYTF

abundance: NA
v_gene: TRBV7-9
j_gene: TRBJ2-1
d_gene: NA
CDR3nt: TGTGCCAGCAGCTTAGCGCTAAGGGGCAATGAGCAGTTCTTC
CDR3aa: CASSLALRGNEQFF

abundance: once
v_gene: TRBV18
j_gene: TRBJ2-7
d_gene: TRBD1
CDR3nt: TGTGCCAGCTCCGAGGGACAGGGTATTTCCTACGAGCAGTACTTC
CDR3aa: CASSEGQGISYEQYF

abundance: NA
v_gene: TRBV25-1
j_gene: TRBJ1-2
d_gene: NA
CDR3nt: TGTGCCAGCAGTGCCCAAGGGACTTTGAGGGGCTACACCTTC
CDR3aa: CASSAQGTLRGYTF